The T cell receptor beta chain under discussion was sequenced for a study of spatial heterogeneity in lung cancer. The time point: sample taken at primary tumor resection. In each case, whole RNA from tumor, nontumor lung or frozen PBMC was sequenced unsorted. This clonotype was seen at least ten times. The germline V gene encodes CDR1 SGHAT and CDR2 FQNNGV. V shed 0 bases, J shed 3 bases, and the junction held 1 base outside the gene matches. CDR3 size: 16 residues. TCRdb re-derived calls from the 5' RACE reads in MiXCR, one entry per CDR3 protein. The table shows 45,000 to 55,000 distinct CDR3 sequences, with approximately 5% occurring only once.

The clonotype originates from a male donor with early-stage non-small cell lung cancer. This chain joins TRBV11-2 and TRBJ2-1; 11 bases agree with TRBD2. Source: PBMCs, taken at surgery. CDR3 sequence: CASSLDTSGGYNEQFF. The CDR3 DNA follows: TGTGCCAGCAGCTTAGATACTAGCGGGGGCTACAATGAGCAGTTCTTC.